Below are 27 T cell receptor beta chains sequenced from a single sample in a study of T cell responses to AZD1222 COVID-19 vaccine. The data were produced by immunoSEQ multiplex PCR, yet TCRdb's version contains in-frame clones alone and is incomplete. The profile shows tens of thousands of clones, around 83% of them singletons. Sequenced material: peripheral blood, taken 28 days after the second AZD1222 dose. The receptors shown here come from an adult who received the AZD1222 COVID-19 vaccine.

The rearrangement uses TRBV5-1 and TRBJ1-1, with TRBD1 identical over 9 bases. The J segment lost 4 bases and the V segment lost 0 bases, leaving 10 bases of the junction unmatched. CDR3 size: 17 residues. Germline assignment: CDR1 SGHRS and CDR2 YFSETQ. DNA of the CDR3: TGCGCCAGCAGCTTGGCCCCACAGGGGGCAGTGGGCACTGAAGCTTTCTTT. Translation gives CASSLAPQGAVGTEAFF.

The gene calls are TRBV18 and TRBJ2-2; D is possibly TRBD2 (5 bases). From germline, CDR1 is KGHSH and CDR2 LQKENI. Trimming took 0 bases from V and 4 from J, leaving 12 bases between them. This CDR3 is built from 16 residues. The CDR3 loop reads CASSPPAGAVTGELFF. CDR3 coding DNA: TGTGCCAGCTCACCACCGGCTGGAGCGGTCACCGGGGAGCTGTTTTTT.

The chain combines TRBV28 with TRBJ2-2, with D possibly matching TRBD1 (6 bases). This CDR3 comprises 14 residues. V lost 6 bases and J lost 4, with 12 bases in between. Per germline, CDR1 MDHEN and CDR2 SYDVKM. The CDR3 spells CASRSGQLTGELFF. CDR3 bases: TGTGCCAGCAGGTCGGGACAACTCACCGGGGAGCTGTTTTTT.

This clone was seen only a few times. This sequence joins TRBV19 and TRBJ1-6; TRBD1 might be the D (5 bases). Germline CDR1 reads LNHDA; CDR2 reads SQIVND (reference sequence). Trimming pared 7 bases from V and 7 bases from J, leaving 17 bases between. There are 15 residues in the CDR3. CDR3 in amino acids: CASTRTLGGNSPLHF. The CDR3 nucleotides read TGTGCCAGTACCAGAACGCTCGGGGGAAATTCACCCCTCCACTTT.

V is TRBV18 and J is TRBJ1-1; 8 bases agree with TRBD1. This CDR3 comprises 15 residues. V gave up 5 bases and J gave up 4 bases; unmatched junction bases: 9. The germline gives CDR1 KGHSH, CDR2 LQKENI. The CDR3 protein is CASSATGESGTEAFF. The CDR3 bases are TGTGCCAGCTCAGCGACAGGGGAATCGGGCACTGAAGCTTTCTTT.

CDR3 sequence: CASSLEGRWGYGYTF. In DNA, the CDR3 is TGTGCCAGCAGCTTAGAGGGAAGGTGGGGTTATGGCTACACCTTC. This rearrangement joins TRBV11-2 to TRBJ1-2, with D unclear. Germline CDR1 and CDR2: SGHAT and FQNNGV. CDR3 size: 15 residues. Trimming cost V 0 bases and J 5 bases, with 13 bases left between them. Based on the CDR3 plus reference TRBV11-2 and TRBJ1-2, the full variable domain is EAGVAQSPRYKIIEKRQSVAFWCNPISGHATLYWYQQILGQGPKLLIQFQNNGVVDDSQLPKDRFSAERLKGVDSTLKIQPAKLEDSAVYLCASSLEGRWGYGYTFGSGTRLTVV.

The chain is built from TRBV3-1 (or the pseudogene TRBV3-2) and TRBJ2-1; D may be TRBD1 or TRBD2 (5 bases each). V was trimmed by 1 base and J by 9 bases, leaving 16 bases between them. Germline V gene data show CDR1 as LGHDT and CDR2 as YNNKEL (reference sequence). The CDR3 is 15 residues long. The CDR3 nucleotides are TGTGCCAGCAGCCAAGGGACGGGGCCCGCCACTGAGCAGTTCTTC. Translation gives CASSQGTGPATEQFF.

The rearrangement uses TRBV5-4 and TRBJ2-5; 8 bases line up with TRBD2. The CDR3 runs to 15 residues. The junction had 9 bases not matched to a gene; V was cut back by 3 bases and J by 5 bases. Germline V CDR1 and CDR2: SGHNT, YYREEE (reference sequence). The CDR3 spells CASSSTSGHPETQYF. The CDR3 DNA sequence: TGTGCCAGCAGCTCAACTAGCGGCCACCCGGAGACCCAGTACTTC.

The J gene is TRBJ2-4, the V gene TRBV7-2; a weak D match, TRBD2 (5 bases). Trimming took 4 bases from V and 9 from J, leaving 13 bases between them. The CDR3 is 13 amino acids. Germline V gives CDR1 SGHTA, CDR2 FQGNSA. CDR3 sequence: CASSSGVWGIQYF. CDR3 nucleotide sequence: TGTGCCAGCAGCTCCGGGGTTTGGGGCATTCAGTACTTC. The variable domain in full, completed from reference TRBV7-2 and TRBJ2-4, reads GAGVSQSPSNKVTEKGKDVELRCDPISGHTALYWYRQSLGQGLEFLIYFQGNSAPDKSGLPSDRFSAERTGGSVSTLTIQRTQQEDSAVYLCASSSGVWGIQYFGAGTRLSVL.

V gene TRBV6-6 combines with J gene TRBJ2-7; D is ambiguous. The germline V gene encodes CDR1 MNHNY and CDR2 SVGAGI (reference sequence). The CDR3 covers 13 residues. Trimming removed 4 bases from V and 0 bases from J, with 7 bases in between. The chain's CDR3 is CASSLKNSYEQYF. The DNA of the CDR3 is TGTGCCAGCAGTTTGAAGAACTCCTACGAGCAGTACTTC.

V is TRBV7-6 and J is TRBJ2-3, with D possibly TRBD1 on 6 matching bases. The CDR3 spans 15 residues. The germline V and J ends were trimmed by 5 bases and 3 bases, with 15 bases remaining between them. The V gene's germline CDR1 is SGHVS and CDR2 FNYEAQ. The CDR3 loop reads CASSLGAFATDTQYF. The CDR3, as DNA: TGTGCCAGCAGCCTGGGGGCTTTTGCGACAGATACGCAGTATTTT.

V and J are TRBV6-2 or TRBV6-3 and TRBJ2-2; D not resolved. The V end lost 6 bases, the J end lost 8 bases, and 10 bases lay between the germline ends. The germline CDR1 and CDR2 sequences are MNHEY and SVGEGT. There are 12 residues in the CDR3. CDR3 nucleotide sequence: TGTGCCAGCAGCCCGAATGTGGGGGAGCTGTTTTTT. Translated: CASSPNVGELFF.

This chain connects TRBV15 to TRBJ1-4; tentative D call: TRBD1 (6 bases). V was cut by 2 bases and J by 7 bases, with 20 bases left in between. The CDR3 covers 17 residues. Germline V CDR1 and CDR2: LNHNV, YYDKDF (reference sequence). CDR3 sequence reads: CATSRLTPRGGGEKLFF. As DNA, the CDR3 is TGTGCCACCAGCAGATTAACCCCCAGGGGAGGTGGTGAAAAACTGTTTTTT.

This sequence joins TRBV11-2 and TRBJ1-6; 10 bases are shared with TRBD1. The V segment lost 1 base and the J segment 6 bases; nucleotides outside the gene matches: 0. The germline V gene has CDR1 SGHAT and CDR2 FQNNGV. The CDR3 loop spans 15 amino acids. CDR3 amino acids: CASSLGTGGNSPLHF. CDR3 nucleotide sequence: TGTGCCAGCAGCTTAGGGACAGGGGGTAATTCACCCCTCCACTTT.

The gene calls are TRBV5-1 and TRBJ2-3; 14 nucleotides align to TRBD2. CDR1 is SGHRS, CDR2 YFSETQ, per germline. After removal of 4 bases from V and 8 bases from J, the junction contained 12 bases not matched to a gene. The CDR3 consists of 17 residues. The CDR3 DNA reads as TGCGCCAGCAGCGAGACCCCGGGACTAGCGGGGGACGGTACGCAGTATTTT. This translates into CASSETPGLAGDGTQYF.

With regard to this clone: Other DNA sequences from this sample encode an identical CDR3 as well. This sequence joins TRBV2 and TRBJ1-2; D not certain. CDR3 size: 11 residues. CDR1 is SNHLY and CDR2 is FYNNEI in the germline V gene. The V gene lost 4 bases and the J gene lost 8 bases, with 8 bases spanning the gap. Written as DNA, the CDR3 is TGTGCCAGCAGTGGATTGGGGGGCTACACCTTC. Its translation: CASSGLGGYTF.

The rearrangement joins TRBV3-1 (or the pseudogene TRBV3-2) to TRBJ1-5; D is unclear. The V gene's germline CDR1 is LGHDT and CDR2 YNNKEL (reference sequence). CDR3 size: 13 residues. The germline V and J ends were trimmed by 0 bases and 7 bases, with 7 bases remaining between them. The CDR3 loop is CASSQDPLQPQHF. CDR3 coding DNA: TGTGCCAGCAGCCAAGATCCATTACAGCCCCAGCATTTT.

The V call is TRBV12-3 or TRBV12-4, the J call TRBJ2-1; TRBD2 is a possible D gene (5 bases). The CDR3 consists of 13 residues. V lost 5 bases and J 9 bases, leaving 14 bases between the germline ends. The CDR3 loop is CASSVTGDGEQFF. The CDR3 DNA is TGTGCCAGCAGTGTGACCGGGGATGGTGAGCAGTTCTTC.

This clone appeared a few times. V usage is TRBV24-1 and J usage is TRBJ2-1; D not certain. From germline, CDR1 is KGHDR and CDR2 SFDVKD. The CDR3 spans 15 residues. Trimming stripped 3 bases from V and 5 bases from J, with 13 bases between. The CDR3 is CATSDPLDGNNEQFF. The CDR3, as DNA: TGTGCCACCAGTGATCCTTTGGACGGCAACAATGAGCAGTTCTTC.

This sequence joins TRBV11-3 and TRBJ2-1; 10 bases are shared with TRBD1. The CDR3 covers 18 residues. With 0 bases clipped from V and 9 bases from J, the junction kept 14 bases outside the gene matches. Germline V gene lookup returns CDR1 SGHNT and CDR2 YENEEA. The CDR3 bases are TGTGCCAGCAGCTTAGATCAGGTTGGGGGACAGGGGATGGCTGAGCAGTTCTTC. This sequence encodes CASSLDQVGGQGMAEQFF.

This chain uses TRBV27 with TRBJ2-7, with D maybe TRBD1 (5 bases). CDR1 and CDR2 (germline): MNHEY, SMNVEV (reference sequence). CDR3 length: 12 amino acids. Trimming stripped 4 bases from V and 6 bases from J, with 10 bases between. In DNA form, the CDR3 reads TGTGCCAGCAGTTCCCAGGGAAGCGAGCAGTACTTC. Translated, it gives CASSSQGSEQYF.

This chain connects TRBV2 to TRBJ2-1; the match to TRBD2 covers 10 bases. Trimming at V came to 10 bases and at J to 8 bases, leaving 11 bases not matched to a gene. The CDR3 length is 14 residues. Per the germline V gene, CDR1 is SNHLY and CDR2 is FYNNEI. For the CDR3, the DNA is TGTGCCACCTCAAAACTAGCGGGGCCCTATGAGCAGTTCTTC. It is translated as CATSKLAGPYEQFF.

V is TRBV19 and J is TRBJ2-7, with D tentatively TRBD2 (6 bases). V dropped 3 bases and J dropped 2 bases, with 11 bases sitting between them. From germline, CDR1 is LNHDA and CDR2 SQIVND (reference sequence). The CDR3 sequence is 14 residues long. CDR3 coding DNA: TGTGCCAGTAGTATGTCGGGACTGCCCTACGAGCAGTACTTC. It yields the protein CASSMSGLPYEQYF.

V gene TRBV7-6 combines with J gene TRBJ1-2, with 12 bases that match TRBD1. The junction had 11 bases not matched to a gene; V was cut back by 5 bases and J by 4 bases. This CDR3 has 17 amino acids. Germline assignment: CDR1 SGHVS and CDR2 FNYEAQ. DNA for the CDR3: TGTGCCAGCAGCCCACGATCCGGGACAGGGGGCAGCTATGGCTACACCTTC. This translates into CASSPRSGTGGSYGYTF. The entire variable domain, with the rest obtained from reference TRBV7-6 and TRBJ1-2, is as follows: GAGVSQSPRYKVTKRGQDVALRCDPISGHVSLYWYRQALGQGPEFLTYFNYEAQQDKSGLPNDRFSAERPEGSISTLTIQRTEQRDSAMYRCASSPRSGTGGSYGYTFGSGTRLTVV.

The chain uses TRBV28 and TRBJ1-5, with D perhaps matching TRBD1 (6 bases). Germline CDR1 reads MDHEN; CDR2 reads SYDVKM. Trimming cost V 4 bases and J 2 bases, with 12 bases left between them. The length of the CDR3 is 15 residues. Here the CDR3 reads CASSSSGEGNQPQHF. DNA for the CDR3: TGTGCCAGCAGTTCTTCAGGGGAAGGCAATCAGCCCCAGCATTTT.

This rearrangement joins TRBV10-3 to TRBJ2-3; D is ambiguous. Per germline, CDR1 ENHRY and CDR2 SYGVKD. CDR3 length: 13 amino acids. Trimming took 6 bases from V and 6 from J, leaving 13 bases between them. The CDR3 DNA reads TGTGCCATCAGGAGAGAGTTGGGGGATACGCAGTATTTT. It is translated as CAIRRELGDTQYF.

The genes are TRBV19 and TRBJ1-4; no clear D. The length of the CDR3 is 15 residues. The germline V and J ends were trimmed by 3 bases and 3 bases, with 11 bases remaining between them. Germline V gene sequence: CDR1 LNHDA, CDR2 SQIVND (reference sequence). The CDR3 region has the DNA TGTGCCAGTAGTATTCGGGGAAAGCCTAATGAAAAACTGTTTTTT. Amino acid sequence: CASSIRGKPNEKLFF.